This TCR beta chain was identified in a study of blood T cell repertoires in COVID-19. Study in general: Some COVID-19 samples were acute and others convalescent; all came from the United States, Italy and Spain.

Trimming shortened V by 3 bases and J by 1 base, and 10 bases separated the two germline ends. The CDR3 covers 15 residues. CDR1 and CDR2 from the germline V gene are LNHDA and SQIVND (reference sequence). Clones were sequenced by immunoSEQ multiplex PCR, and TCRdb holds only the in-frame ones, with some missing. Among over 200,000 clones, 84% were seen once, and the ten largest hold under 2%. This chain uses TRBV19 with TRBJ1-5; D is possibly TRBD1 (6 bases). The specimen was PBMCs or T cells enriched from blood (not recorded which). This sequence was found in a man aged 55 to 70 who had recovered from COVID-19. The CDR3 here is CASSILGQSNQPQHF. The CDR3 DNA is TGTGCCAGTAGTATCCTAGGACAGAGCAATCAGCCCCAGCATTTT.